This T cell receptor (beta chain) comes out of a study of cytomegalovirus exposure and HLA in healthy donors. The CDR3 totals 15 residues. Trimming removed 0 bases at V and 10 bases at J, with 18 bases between. Germline loops: CDR1 MGHRA, CDR2 YSYEKL. With 60 Vbeta and 13 Jbeta primers, the PCR was carried out. In the original processing: A later analysis tallied 87 million or so unique TCR beta chains, around 11 million of them shared. The table came from immunoSEQ multiplex PCR; TCRdb's copy has only in-frame clones and leaves some out. That table furnishes V, J and clone size, whereas the DNA furnished D and trimming. The sample lists roughly 130,000 clones, around 78% occurring once.

The sample was PBMCs. The sequence was obtained from a woman between 45 and 60 years old in good health and CMV-seronegative. The gene calls are TRBV4-1 and TRBJ1-1; perhaps TRBD1 as D (5 bases). The CDR3, as DNA: TGCGCCAGCAGCCAAGAGGGGGGGGGAAGCGCTGGAGCTTTCTTT. It is translated as CASSQEGGGSAGAFF.